Below are 14 T cell receptor beta chains sequenced from a single sample in a study of T cell responses to AZD1222 COVID-19 vaccine (dated by TCRdb to the early 2020s). Library generation was performed with the immunoSEQ multiplex PCR assay. The table comes from immuneACCESS by way of TCRdb, which keeps in-frame sequences with V and J called. Part of the clones is missing from these tables; in studies checked, under half for an unresolved V gene and the rest for unknown reasons. The sample table shows 85,000 to 95,000 clones, and 90% are seen once. The ten biggest clones cover over 7.5% of the sample. The sample's time point label, in plain terms: baseline before first vaccination. The specimen was peripheral blood, collected on day 0 of AZD1222 vaccination. The receptor set was obtained from an adult in good health.

The rearrangement joins TRBV7-9 to TRBJ2-2, with TRBD1 matching 9 bases. V was clipped by 5 bases and J by 4 bases; unmatched bases: 5. The CDR3 is made up of 15 amino acids. Germline V gives CDR1 SEHNR, CDR2 FQNEAQ (reference sequence). In DNA, the CDR3 is TGTGCCAGCAGCACAGGGGGCCGGGTCACCGGGGAGCTGTTTTTT. Protein sequence: CASSTGGRVTGELFF.

This clone was observed a few times. The V gene is TRBV18, the J gene TRBJ2-1; D unresolved. V was trimmed by 2 bases and J by 5 bases, leaving 10 bases between them. Germline V lookup: CDR1 KGHSH, CDR2 LQKENI. The CDR3 consists of 14 residues. The CDR3 DNA reads TGTGCCAGCTCACCAATGACAAACGACAATGAGCAGTTCTTC. Translating it yields CASSPMTNDNEQFF. Complete variable domain (other parts from reference TRBV18 and TRBJ2-1): NAGVMQNPRHLVRRRGQEARLRCSPMKGHSHVYWYRQLPEEGLKFMVYLQKENIIDESGMPKERFSAEFPKEGPSILRIQQVVRGDSAAYFCASSPMTNDNEQFFGPGTRLTVL.

The V gene is TRBV6-5, the J gene TRBJ1-2; D remains unclear. CDR3 length equals 13 residues. V was cut by 5 bases and J by 8 bases, with 15 bases left in between. Germline-derived CDR1 and CDR2 are MNHEY and SVGAGI. The CDR3 nucleotides read TGTGCCAGCAGTAGCCGAACCGGTTGGGGCTACACCTTC. It codes for CASSSRTGWGYTF.

V and J are TRBV7-9 and TRBJ1-2; 7 bases align to TRBD1. The CDR3 totals 14 residues. CDR1 and CDR2 (germline): SEHNR, FQNEAQ (reference sequence). V gave up 4 bases and J gave up 8 bases; unmatched junction bases: 10. In nucleotides, the CDR3 is TGTGCCAGCAGCTCCAGGGGGGACTCGGGAGGCTACACCTTC. It encodes CASSSRGDSGGYTF.

The chain combines TRBV5-6 with TRBJ2-7, with 9 bases fitting TRBD1. Germline values: CDR1 SGHDT, CDR2 YYEEEE. The CDR3 covers 14 residues. Unmatched junction bases numbered 3, after V lost 2 bases and J lost 3 bases. Here the CDR3 DNA reads TGTGCCAGCAGCTTACAGGGGGCGTACTACGAGCAGTACTTC. Encoded protein: CASSLQGAYYEQYF.

The V gene is TRBV7-3, the J gene TRBJ1-1; D may be TRBD1 (6 bases). Germline-derived CDR1 and CDR2 are SGHTA and FQGTGA. Trimming removed 5 bases at V and 1 base at J, with 17 bases between. The CDR3 runs to 16 residues. CDR3 amino acids: CASSPTGGRRNTEAFF. CDR3 DNA sequence: TGTGCCAGCAGCCCGACAGGCGGACGGCGGAACACTGAAGCTTTCTTT. Drawing the rest from reference TRBV7-3 and TRBJ1-1, the complete variable domain is GAGVSQTPSNKVTEKGKYVELRCDPISGHTALYWYRQSLGQGPEFLIYFQGTGAADDSGLPNDRFFAVRPEGSVSTLKIQRTERGDSAVYLCASSPTGGRRNTEAFFGQGTRLTVV.

The gene calls are TRBV4-3 and TRBJ1-5, with D possibly TRBD1 on 6 matching bases. CDR3 size: 15 residues. Per germline, CDR1 LGHNA and CDR2 YSLEER. The V end lost 3 bases, the J end lost 4 bases, and 13 bases lay between the germline ends. CDR3 sequence (DNA): TGCGCCAGCAGCCAGTTGACAGGAGAGAATCAGCCCCAGCATTTT. Its protein product is CASSQLTGENQPQHF.

This rearrangement joins TRBV5-4 to TRBJ2-7, with 10 positions matching TRBD1. The CDR3 length is 17 residues. V gave up 3 bases and J gave up 5 bases; unmatched junction bases: 14. Germline lookup yields CDR1 SGHNT and CDR2 YYREEE (reference sequence). The CDR3: CASSSKYKAGTGDEQYF. CDR3 sequence (DNA): TGTGCCAGCAGCTCAAAATACAAAGCCGGGACAGGGGACGAGCAGTACTTC. The full variable domain, its missing parts supplied by reference TRBV5-4 and TRBJ2-7, is ETGVTQSPTHLIKTRGQQVTLRCSSQSGHNTVSWYQQALGQGPQFIFQYYREEENGRGNFPPRFSGLQFPNYSSELNVNALELDDSALYLCASSSKYKAGTGDEQYFGPGTRLTVT.

V usage is TRBV18 and J usage is TRBJ1-2; D unclear. Trimming left V 5 bases short and J 8 bases short, with 21 bases between. The CDR3 sequence is 15 residues long. Germline V gives CDR1 KGHSH, CDR2 LQKENI. The CDR3 DNA reads TGTGCCAGCTCAACGACACTACCGGACCTGGGGGGCTACACCTTC. This encodes CASSTTLPDLGGYTF.

V usage is TRBV4-1 and J usage is TRBJ2-7; TRBD1 is a possible D gene (6 bases). V was cut by 2 bases and J by 4 bases, with 9 bases left in between. CDR1 is MGHRA and CDR2 is YSYEKL in the germline V gene. The CDR3 runs to 13 residues. The CDR3 here is CASSQQGPYEQYF. In DNA form, the CDR3 reads TGCGCCAGCAGCCAACAGGGGCCGTACGAGCAGTACTTC.

The genes are TRBV7-8 and TRBJ1-5, with TRBD1 matching 7 bases. The CDR3 loop spans 15 amino acids. The germline CDR1 and CDR2 sequences are SGHVS and FQNEAQ. Trimming took 1 base from V and 5 from J; bases not matched to a gene: 5. In DNA, the CDR3 is TGTGCCAGCAGCTTAGACGGCAGGGGGTATCAGCCCCAGCATTTT. This translates into CASSLDGRGYQPQHF.

The chain couples TRBV5-5 to TRBJ1-6, with 9 bases lining up with TRBD1. The trim removed 6 bases at V and 5 bases at J, leaving 12 bases unmatched. The CDR3 contains 17 residues. Looked up from germline, CDR1 is SGHKS and CDR2 is YYEKEE (reference sequence). The DNA of the CDR3 is TGTGCCAGCACATCTAATCTAGACAGGGGGGATAATTCACCCCTCCACTTT. It encodes CASTSNLDRGDNSPLHF.

The gene calls are TRBV5-5 and TRBJ1-4, with D unresolved. Trimming stripped 4 bases from V and 0 bases from J, with 10 bases between. Germline CDR1 reads SGHKS; CDR2 reads YYEKEE (reference sequence). The CDR3 runs to 15 residues. In DNA form, the CDR3 reads TGTGCCAGCAGCCCCCACGGGGCAACTAATGAAAAACTGTTTTTT. Amino acids: CASSPHGATNEKLFF. Full variable domain (missing parts from reference TRBV5-5 and TRBJ1-4): DAGVTQSPTHLIKTRGQQVTLRCSPISGHKSVSWYQQVLGQGPQFIFQYYEKEERGRGNFPDRFSARQFPNYSSELNVNALLLGDSALYLCASSPHGATNEKLFFGSGTQLSVL.

V gene TRBV7-2 combines with J gene TRBJ2-5, with 11 bases aligning to TRBD2. This CDR3 has 15 residues. Germline trimming cut 4 bases from V and 2 bases from J; bases unmatched to any gene: 3. Germline CDR1 SGHTA, CDR2 FQGNSA. The CDR3 reads CASSSRTSGQETQYF. The CDR3 nucleotides read TGTGCCAGCAGCTCCAGGACTAGCGGGCAAGAGACCCAGTACTTC.